Described below is a single T cell receptor (beta chain) sequence and its context. Its antigen is not identified. This record belongs to a study of T cells in Graves' hyperthyroidism and ophthalmopathy. Study information: Blood from the periphery was taken at initial diagnosis, before any treatment. General study points: Researchers found most expanded thyroid clonotypes above 0.001 in blood as well.

The CDR3 has 14 residues. The germline gives CDR1 SNHLY, CDR2 FYNNEI. V was pared by 3 bases and J by 5 bases, with 14 bases between. There were TCR beta CDR3 regions amplified from RNA transcripts. A set of HTBI primers served as the primers for a first-round RT-PCR of the TCR CDR3. TCRdb re-analysed the multiplex PCR reads in MiXCR, keeping a single row per CDR3 protein. The sample includes 250,000 to 300,000 distinct CDR3 sequences, around 13% of them seen just once. This chain joins TRBV2 and TRBJ2-7, with a possible D match to TRBD2 (6 bases). Input material: blood. This receptor was obtained from a woman in her forties with Graves' hyperthyroidism. DNA of the CDR3: TGTGCCAGCAGTGAGGGGGGAGAGACGGACGAGCAGTACTTC. Its protein is CASSEGGETDEQYF. The entire variable domain, with the rest obtained from reference TRBV2 and TRBJ2-7, is as follows: EPEVTQTPSHQVTQMGQEVILRCVPISNHLYFYWYRQILGQKVEFLVSFYNNEISEKSEIFDDQFSVERPDGSNFTLKIRSTKLEDSAMYFCASSEGGETDEQYFGPGTRLTVT.